One sample yielded the 9 T cell receptor beta chains listed below, sequenced in a study of T-cell memory formation after mild COVID-19. MiXCR, run by TCRdb on the 5' RACE reads, gives a single entry per CDR3 protein. The table records roughly 380,000 distinct CDR3 sequences, 25% to 30% of them present only once. Sequenced sample: PBMCs or a T cell subset sorted from them (not recorded which). The receptors originated from an adult woman who had mild COVID-19 (a few samples of this study predate the infection). Cell type and time point are not known.

This clonotype was recorded a few times. The chain is built from TRBV7-9 and TRBJ1-2; perhaps TRBD1 as D (5 bases). This CDR3 region has 17 residues. Germline lookup yields CDR1 SEHNR and CDR2 FQNEAQ (reference sequence). The V and J ends lost 5 bases and 6 bases respectively, with 25 bases between them. For the CDR3, the DNA is TGTGCCAGCAGCAAACCCGGGGGTGTCCCAGGGCGAGATGGCTACACCTTC. Protein product: CASSKPGGVPGRDGYTF.

This clonotype turned up a few times. The chain recombines TRBV29-1 with TRBJ1-1; maybe TRBD1 (5 bases). V was trimmed by 7 bases and J by 4 bases, leaving 10 bases between them. Germline CDR1 is SQVTM and CDR2 is ANQGSEA. The CDR3 is 11 residues long. CDR3 loop: CSAGRSTEAFF. CDR3 nucleotides: TGCAGCGCAGGGAGGTCCACTGAAGCTTTCTTT.

This chain connects TRBV20-1 to TRBJ1-2; the D is unclear. This CDR3 is 13 amino acids long. CDR1 is DFQATT, CDR2 SNEGSKA, per germline (reference sequence). Trimming pared 3 bases from V and 8 bases from J, leaving 16 bases between. The CDR3 nucleotides read TGCAGTGCTAGGGTCGCCGGCCTCACGGGCTACACCTTC. Translated: CSARVAGLTGYTF.

The chain recombines TRBV5-1 with TRBJ2-2, with D hard to call. V was clipped by 2 bases and J by 0 bases, with 8 bases between them. The CDR3 is made up of 15 amino acids. Germline assignment: CDR1 SGHRS and CDR2 YFSETQ. The CDR3 region has the DNA TGCGCCAGCAGCTTAGGCAAGACGAACACCGGGGAGCTGTTTTTT. Translating gives CASSLGKTNTGELFF.

The rearrangement joins TRBV5-6 to TRBJ1-6; D is unresolved. V was shortened by 1 base and J by 3 bases, with 8 bases between the two germline ends. CDR1 SGHDT and CDR2 YYEEEE come from the germline V gene. CDR3 length equals 15 residues. The CDR3, as DNA: TGTGCCAGCAGCTTGTACGGACGCTATAATTCACCCCTCCACTTT. This encodes CASSLYGRYNSPLHF. Full variable domain (outside the CDR3, taken from reference TRBV5-6 and TRBJ1-6): DAGVTQSPTHLIKTRGQQVTLRCSPKSGHDTVSWYQQALGQGPQFIFQYYEEEERQRGNFPDRFSGHQFPNYSSELNVNALLLGDSALYLCASSLYGRYNSPLHFGNGTRLTVT.

The chain combines TRBV6-5 with TRBJ1-2; TRBD1 is a possible D gene (5 bases). Deletions cut 9 bases from V and 8 bases from J, with 22 bases between. Looked up from germline, CDR1 is MNHEY and CDR2 is SVGAGI. CDR3 length equals 14 residues. CDR3 amino acids: CASNQGPRAGGYTF. The CDR3 DNA sequence: TGTGCCAGTAACCAGGGACCCCGGGCAGGAGGCTACACCTTC.

This clonotype came up a few times. This chain links TRBV12-3 or TRBV12-4 with TRBJ2-3; TRBD2 matches at 8 bases. The trim removed 4 bases at V and 6 bases at J, leaving 9 bases unmatched. The CDR3 runs to 15 residues. CDR3 amino acids: CASSSREGGMDTQYF. As DNA, the CDR3 is TGTGCCAGCAGTTCCCGGGAGGGAGGCATGGATACGCAGTATTTT.

This clonotype occurred a few times. CDR3 loop: CASSQAGEQFF. The CDR3 nucleotides are TGCGCCAGCAGCCAAGCTGGTGAGCAGTTCTTC. The J gene is TRBJ2-1, the V gene TRBV5-1; D ambiguous. This CDR3 is built from 11 residues. The V and J ends lost 4 bases and 9 bases respectively, with 8 bases between them. The germline CDR1 and CDR2 sequences are SGHRS and YFSETQ. Supplemented by reference TRBV5-1 and TRBJ2-1, the full variable domain reads KAGVTQTPRYLIKTRGQQVTLSCSPISGHRSVSWYQQTPGQGLQFLFEYFSETQRNKGNFPGRFSGRQFSNSRSEMNVSTLELGDSALYLCASSQAGEQFFGPGTRLTVL.

A few counts support this clonotype. V is TRBV30 and J is TRBJ1-2; 8 bases fit TRBD1. Germline assignment: CDR1 GTSNPN and CDR2 SVGIG (reference sequence). The CDR3 contains 14 residues. Germline trimming cut 0 bases from V and 6 bases from J; bases unmatched to any gene: 6. The CDR3: CAWSVLGQGDGYTF. Written as DNA, the CDR3 is TGTGCCTGGAGTGTACTCGGACAGGGAGATGGCTACACCTTC.